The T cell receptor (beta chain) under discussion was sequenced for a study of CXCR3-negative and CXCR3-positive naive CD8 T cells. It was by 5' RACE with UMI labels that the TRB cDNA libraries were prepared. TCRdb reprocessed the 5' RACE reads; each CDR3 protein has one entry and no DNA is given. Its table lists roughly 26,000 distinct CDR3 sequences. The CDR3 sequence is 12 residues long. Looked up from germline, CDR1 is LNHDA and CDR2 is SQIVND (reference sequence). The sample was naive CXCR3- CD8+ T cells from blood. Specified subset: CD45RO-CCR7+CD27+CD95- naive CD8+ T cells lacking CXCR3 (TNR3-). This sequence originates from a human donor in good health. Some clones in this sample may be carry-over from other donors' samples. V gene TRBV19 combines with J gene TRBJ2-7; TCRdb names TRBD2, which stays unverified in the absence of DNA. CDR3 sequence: CATSARSYEQYF. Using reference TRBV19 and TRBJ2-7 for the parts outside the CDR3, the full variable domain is DGGITQSPKYLFRKEGQNVTLSCEQNLNHDAMYWYRQDPGQGLRLIYYSQIVNDFQKGDIAEGYSVSREKKESFPLTVTSAQKNPTAFYLCATSARSYEQYFGPGTRLTVT.